This T cell receptor beta chain is drawn from a study of blood T cell repertoires in COVID-19. Overall study: Material from acute and convalescent COVID-19 was sourced from the United States, Italy and Spain. PBMCs, B-cell-depleted T cells, or T cells provided the cDNA or gDNA that made up the material.

CDR3 length: 14 amino acids. J was trimmed by 4 bases and V by 4 bases; bases with no gene match: 5. Germline values: CDR1 LGHNA, CDR2 YNFKEQ. TCRdb's copy holds only in-frame clones and misses some; the assay was immunoSEQ multiplex PCR. Seen here are around 250,000 clones, 80% to 90% observed once, and the top ten hold 3.5% to 5.5%. The sample taken for sequencing was peripheral blood. This TCR was recovered from a woman aged 40 to 50 who had recovered from COVID-19. V and J are TRBV4-2 and TRBJ2-3; 7 bases fit TRBD2. The CDR3: CASSLNRGADTQYF. DNA for the CDR3: TGTGCCAGCAGCCTAAACCGGGGGGCAGATACGCAGTATTTT.